This entry lists 5 T cell receptor beta chains sequenced from one sample in a study of cytomegalovirus exposure and HLA in healthy donors. The PCR was carried out with 60 Vbeta primers and 13 Jbeta primers. Produced via immunoSEQ multiplex PCR; TCRdb's table is partial and in-frame only. This sample has about 130,000 clones, with about 81% found just once. The sequencing sample was made of PBMCs. These receptors originate from a woman younger than 45 in good health and CMV-seronegative.

The chain couples TRBV6-5 to TRBJ2-1; perhaps TRBD2 as D (5 bases). The V gene's germline CDR1 is MNHEY and CDR2 SVGAGI. The CDR3 consists of 13 residues. V was shortened by 2 bases and J by 10 bases, with 12 bases between the two germline ends. CDR3 protein: CASSYQRGFEQFF. For the CDR3, the DNA is TGTGCCAGCAGTTACCAGCGAGGGTTCGAGCAGTTCTTC.

This rearrangement joins TRBV7-3 to TRBJ2-3; 10 bases line up with TRBD1. The germline CDR1 and CDR2 sequences are SGHTA and FQGTGA. The CDR3 length is 15 residues. With 4 bases clipped from V and 4 bases from J, the junction kept 5 bases outside the gene matches. The CDR3 spells CASSSGQGRADTQYF. The CDR3 region has the DNA TGTGCCAGCAGCTCGGGACAGGGGCGAGCAGATACGCAGTATTTT.

The chain uses TRBV11-3 and TRBJ2-2, with 12 bases lining up with TRBD1. Looked up from germline, CDR1 is SGHNT and CDR2 is YENEEA. Trimming removed 3 bases from V and 6 bases from J; junction bases left unmatched: 8. The CDR3 spans 17 residues. CDR3 protein: CASSLVLGTGGSGELFF. As DNA, the CDR3 is TGTGCCAGCAGCTTGGTGCTAGGGACAGGGGGCTCCGGGGAGCTGTTTTTT.

This chain connects TRBV4-2 to TRBJ1-1, with D possibly being TRBD1 (6 bases). The V gene's germline CDR1 is LGHNA and CDR2 YNFKEQ. V shed 8 bases and J shed 3 bases, with 13 bases lying between them. The CDR3 consists of 13 residues. The CDR3 protein is CASWGRGDTEAFF. The CDR3 DNA follows: TGTGCCAGCTGGGGCAGGGGAGACACTGAAGCTTTCTTT.

J is TRBJ2-5 and V is TRBV7-8; tentative D call: TRBD1 (7 bases). Looked up from germline, CDR1 is SGHVS and CDR2 is FQNEAQ. Trimming left V 5 bases short and J 0 bases short, with 25 bases between. The CDR3 sequence is 19 residues long. The CDR3 nucleotides read TGTGCCAGCAGCCGAGTCCCGGCAGGGGGGATTTTGAACCAAGAGACCCAGTACTTC. Translated: CASSRVPAGGILNQETQYF.